This entry describes one T cell receptor beta chain. Its matching antigen is unknown. The source of the sample is a study of regulatory T cells in long-lasting Graves disease. Notes on the study in general: Segments TRBV28, TRBJ1-2 and TRBJ2-5 showed preferential usage in persistent disease.

Building the TCR beta libraries relied on iRepertoire HTBI primers, and CDR3 regions underwent Arm-PCR. TCRdb re-called the multiplex PCR reads through MiXCR, storing one row per CDR3 protein. The sample contains a few hundred thousand distinct CDR3 sequences, approximately 22% of which appear only once. Noted time point: persistent/refractory GD, antithyroid drugs over 5 years with positive TRAb. The TCR library used RNA extracted from PBMCs. Diagnosing Graves' disease relied on the American Thyroid Association guidelines. Staff took around 9.7 milliliters of peripheral blood and put it into EDTA tubes. CDR3 size: 15 residues. The germline CDR1 and CDR2 sequences are SEHNR and FQNEAQ (reference sequence). The ends were cut back, 1 base at V and 0 bases at J, with 10 bases in the middle.

The TCR sequence derives from a female donor with Graves disease. The sequencing here drew on peripheral blood mononuclear cells (PBMCs), taken when the disease was refractory, from a patient treated with antithyroid drugs. The chain carries TRBV7-9 and TRBJ2-7; TRBD2 might be the D (6 bases). The chain's CDR3 is CASSLVRGNSYEQYF. The CDR3 nucleotides are TGTGCCAGCAGCTTAGTGCGGGGAAACTCCTACGAGCAGTACTTC.